This T cell receptor (beta chain) was identified during a study of blood T cell repertoires in COVID-19. Whole-study context: Researchers got acute and convalescent COVID-19 samples from the United States, Italy and Spain. PBMCs, B-cell-depleted T cells, or T cells provided the cDNA or gDNA that made up the material.

Per the original methods: Quantification of nucleated cells was approximated via reference gene primer amplification. TCRdb's table, derived via immunoSEQ multiplex PCR, lists solely in-frame clones and lacks some. V and J calls and clone size follow that table, whereas D and trimming were derived from the DNA. Counted here are about 170,000 clones, 86% occurring once; the ten biggest clones make up approximately 7%. The CDR3 is made up of 13 amino acids. The germline V gene encodes CDR1 MNHEY and CDR2 SMNVEV (reference sequence). J was trimmed by 1 base and V by 10 bases; bases with no gene match: 5.

The chain is built from TRBV27 and TRBJ1-1; TRBD1 aligns across 8 bases. This receptor was identified in a man aged 50-59 years with active or convalescent COVID-19. Material: peripheral blood. The CDR3: CATGQGWNTEAFF. Here the CDR3 DNA reads TGTGCCACCGGACAGGGATGGAACACTGAAGCTTTCTTT.